The rows below give T cell receptor beta chains drawn from one sample of a study of control samples from healthy donors and cancer patients. Some clones are missing from TCRdb's copy, which holds only in-frame ones; the method was immunoSEQ multiplex PCR. The sample consists of more than 100,000 clones, approximately 90% of them appearing once. The sample was blood. These receptors all stem from a woman between 18 and 29 years old in good health. Both conserved end residues are part of each CDR3. A D gene is named only where the DNA matches it firmly. Some rows mark clone size as missing; the rest say once, few, many or name a class of expanded clone.

J | D | V | size | CDR3 | DNA
TRBJ2-2 | . | TRBV7-2 | . | CASKSGANTGELFF | TGTGCCAGCAAGTCTGGCGCGAACACCGGGGAGCTGTTTTTT
TRBJ1-2 | . | TRBV6-5 | . | CASSYRGTYNYGYTF | TGTGCCAGCAGTTACAGGGGAACATATAACTATGGCTACACCTTC
TRBJ2-7 | . | TRBV5-1 | . | CASSSGGGVARYEQYF | TGCGCCAGCAGCTCAGGGGGAGGGGTAGCTCGCTACGAGCAGTACTTC
TRBJ1-2 | . | TRBV7-6 | . | CASSLNAGSFYGYTF | TGTGCCAGCAGCTTAAACGCAGGGTCTTTTTATGGCTACACCTTC
TRBJ2-2 | TRBD2 | TRBV7-9 | . | CASSRAGGNTGELFF | TGTGCCAGCAGCAGAGCGGGGGGGAACACCGGGGAGCTGTTTTTT
TRBJ1-4 | . | TRBV30 | . | CAWRRPSVGEKLFF | TGTGCCTGGAGAAGGCCCTCCGTAGGTGAAAAACTGTTTTTT
TRBJ2-5 | . | TRBV4-1 | . | CASSQDRGSRETQYF | TGCGCCAGCAGCCAAGATCGAGGATCGCGGGAGACCCAGTACTTC
TRBJ1-1 | . | TRBV6-5 | . | CASSYQGTTEAFF | TGTGCCAGCAGTTACCAGGGGACGACTGAAGCTTTCTTT
TRBJ2-5 | . | TRBV7-9 | . | CASSLAGLVQETQYF | TGTGCCAGCAGCTTAGCAGGGCTAGTCCAAGAGACCCAGTACTTC
TRBJ1-2 | . | TRBV7-2 | . | CASSQTLLDYGYTF | TGTGCCAGCAGCCAGACTCTACTAGACTATGGCTACACCTTC
TRBJ1-1 | TRBD1 | TRBV29-1 | . | CSGRDRIDTEAFF | TGCAGCGGTAGGGACAGAATTGACACTGAAGCTTTCTTT
TRBJ1-3 | . | TRBV4-3 | . | CASSQEGGEHITGNTIYF | TGCGCCAGCAGCCAAGAAGGTGGGGAGCATATTACTGGAAACACCATATATTTT
TRBJ2-2 | . | TRBV28 | . | CASSSPMTANTGELFF | TGTGCCAGCAGTTCCCCAATGACCGCGAACACCGGGGAGCTGTTTTTT
TRBJ2-7 | TRBD1 | TRBV28 | . | CASSFTGQGSYEQYF | TGTGCCAGCAGTTTTACCGGACAGGGATCCTACGAGCAGTACTTC
TRBJ2-3 | . | TRBV5-1 | once | CASSFDGPTDTQYF | TGCGCCAGCAGCTTTGACGGTCCCACAGATACGCAGTATTTT
TRBJ1-2 | . | TRBV29-1 | . | CSVKDRNYGYTF | TGCAGCGTGAAAGACCGGAACTATGGCTACACCTTC
TRBJ2-1 | . | TRBV7-8 | . | CASSFSALSADEQFF | TGTGCCAGCAGCTTTAGCGCCCTGAGCGCGGATGAGCAGTTCTTC
TRBJ1-1 | TRBD1 | TRBV12-3/TRBV12-4 | . | CASSLGQGAQAFF | TGTGCCAGCAGTCTCGGACAGGGGGCGCAAGCTTTCTTT
TRBJ1-1 | . | TRBV7-2 | . | CASSPRGGMVTEAFF | TGTGCCAGCAGCCCCCGGGGAGGGATGGTCACTGAAGCTTTCTTT
TRBJ1-1 | . | TRBV5-5 | . | CASSLGRAYIPNTEAFF | TGTGCCAGCAGCTTGGGGAGGGCGTATATCCCGAACACTGAAGCTTTCTTT
TRBJ2-7 | TRBD2 | TRBV15 | . | CATSRDLGGVAGIYEQYF | TGTGCCACCAGCAGAGATCTAGGAGGGGTAGCGGGGATCTACGAGCAGTACTTC
TRBJ2-5 | TRBD2 | TRBV19 | . | CASTRAGRAETQYF | TGTGCCAGTACTCGCGCCGGGAGGGCAGAGACCCAGTACTTC
TRBJ2-5 | . | TRBV18 | . | CASSHGLPAQETQYF | TGTGCCAGCTCCCACGGACTCCCGGCACAAGAGACCCAGTACTTC
TRBJ2-3 | . | TRBV12-2 | . | CASRLAADGTGVIDTQYF | TGTGCAAGTCGCTTAGCGGCGGATGGGACAGGGGTTATAGATACGCAGTATTTT
TRBJ1-3 | . | TRBV27 | . | CASGWPSGNTIYF | TGTGCCAGCGGGTGGCCATCTGGAAACACCATATATTTT
TRBJ2-3 | TRBD2 | TRBV19 | . | CASSGSGGAGDTQYF | TGTGCCAGTAGCGGGAGCGGGGGGGCCGGAGATACGCAGTATTTT
TRBJ2-7 | . | TRBV11-3 | . | CASSLIPAKYF | TGTGCCAGCAGCTTAATCCCAGCGAAGTACTTC
TRBJ1-3 | . | TRBV19 | . | CASTHERAGNTIYF | TGTGCCAGTACCCACGAAAGGGCTGGAAACACCATATATTTT
TRBJ2-1 | . | TRBV7-2 | . | CASSATWNEQFF | TGTGCCAGCAGCGCGACTTGGAATGAGCAGTTCTTC
TRBJ2-3 | . | TRBV5-1 | . | CASSVGLYTDTQYF | TGCGCCAGCAGCGTGGGACTGTACACAGATACGCAGTATTTT
TRBJ2-3 | . | TRBV18 | . | CASSPGATDTQYF | TGTGCCAGCTCACCGGGTGCCACAGATACGCAGTATTTT
TRBJ2-7 | . | TRBV6-2/TRBV6-3 | . | CASSYSTRTDLSYEQYF | TGTGCCAGCAGTTACTCGACACGTACAGATCTTTCCTACGAGCAGTACTTC
TRBJ1-2 | TRBD1 | TRBV19 | . | CASSTHRRTGGSGYTF | TGTGCCAGTAGTACCCACCGTAGGACAGGGGGAAGTGGCTACACCTTC
TRBJ1-2 | . | TRBV10-2 | . | CASRITGSHGYTF | TGCGCCAGCAGGATTACAGGGTCTCACGGCTACACCTTC
TRBJ2-1 | . | TRBV19 | . | CASSIWLEGDNEQFF | TGTGCCAGTAGTATCTGGTTAGAGGGGGACAATGAGCAGTTCTTC
TRBJ1-6 | TRBD1 | TRBV28 | . | CASRPGQGALSPLHF | TGTGCCAGCAGGCCCGGACAGGGGGCTCTGTCACCCCTCCACTTT
TRBJ2-5 | . | TRBV18 | . | CASSPLPGLQETQYF | TGTGCCAGCTCACCACTCCCAGGGTTGCAAGAGACCCAGTACTTC
TRBJ2-3 | . | TRBV6-6 | . | CASRPSGGTDTQYF | TGTGCCAGCCGACCTTCAGGGGGCACAGATACGCAGTATTTT
TRBJ1-5 | . | TRBV6-2/TRBV6-3 | . | CASSPLLPSNQPQHF | TGTGCCAGCAGTCCCCTTTTGCCTAGCAATCAGCCCCAGCATTTT